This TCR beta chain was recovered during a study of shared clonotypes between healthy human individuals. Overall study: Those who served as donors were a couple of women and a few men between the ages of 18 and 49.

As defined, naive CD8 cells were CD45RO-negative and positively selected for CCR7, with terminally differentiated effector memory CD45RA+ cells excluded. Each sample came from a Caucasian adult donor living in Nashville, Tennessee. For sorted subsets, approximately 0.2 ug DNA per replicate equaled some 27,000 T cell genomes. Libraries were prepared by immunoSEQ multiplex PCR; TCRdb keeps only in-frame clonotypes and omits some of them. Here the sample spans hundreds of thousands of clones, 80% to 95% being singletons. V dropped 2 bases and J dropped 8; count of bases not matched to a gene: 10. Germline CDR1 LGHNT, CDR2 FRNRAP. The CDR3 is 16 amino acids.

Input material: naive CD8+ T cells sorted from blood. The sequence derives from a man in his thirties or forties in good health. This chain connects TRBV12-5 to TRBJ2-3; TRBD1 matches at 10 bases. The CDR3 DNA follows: TGTGCTAGTGGTTTGCCCGGACAGGGGGAAGTTGGTACGCAGTATTTT. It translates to CASGLPGQGEVGTQYF.